This TCR beta chain derives from a study of T cells after yellow fever vaccination. In TCRdb, the 5' RACE reads were re-called with MiXCR into one record per CDR3 protein. There are hundreds of thousands of distinct CDR3 sequences in the sample; 9% to 15% occur only once, and 15% lies in the top ten. V dropped 0 bases and J dropped 4 bases, with 5 bases sitting between them. This CDR3 comprises 13 residues. Germline CDR1 reads MRHNA; CDR2 reads SNTAGT. The sequenced sample was PBMCs, obtained on the day of the yellow fever booster vaccination. This receptor was identified in a man in his thirties or forties who received the YFV17D yellow fever vaccine. V usage is TRBV6-4 and J usage is TRBJ2-3, with D uncertain. CDR3 in amino acids: CASSDSPADTQYF. In nucleotides, the CDR3 is TGTGCCAGCAGTGACTCGCCAGCAGATACGCAGTATTTT.